Listed below are T cell receptor beta chains from one sample, sequenced in a study of human T cells and chemical hapten exposure. TCRdb reanalysed the RACE reads using MiXCR and keeps one entry per CDR3 protein. The sample carries under 200,000 distinct CDR3 sequences, 25% to 35% recorded once. This specimen was whole blood, taken in connection with sensitization to the hapten diphenylcyclopropenone (DPC). These receptors were taken from a young woman with alopecia areata. Some clones in this sample may be carry-over from other donors' samples. Both conserved end residues are part of each CDR3. A D gene is named only where the DNA matches it firmly. Clone sizes are given selectively: once, few, many, or a class where the clone is expanded.

j_call: TRBJ2-5; v_call: TRBV7-2; d_call: TRBD2; clone_size: many; cdr3_nt: TGTGCCAGCAGCTTAGACGGGGGGTACCAAGAGACCCAGTACTTC; cdr3_aa: CASSLDGGYQETQYF
j_call: TRBJ1-1; v_call: TRBV4-3; d_call: -; clone_size: few; cdr3_nt: TGCGCCAGCAGCCGGGACGTCAACGGGGAGGCGGCTTTCTTT; cdr3_aa: CASSRDVNGEAAFF
j_call: TRBJ2-7; v_call: TRBV6-1; d_call: TRBD2; clone_size: few; cdr3_nt: TGTGCCAGCACCTTGGGGGGGGACGAGCAGTACTTC; cdr3_aa: CASTLGGDEQYF
j_call: TRBJ1-3; v_call: TRBV7-9; d_call: -; clone_size: -; cdr3_nt: TGTGCCAGCGGGGAGGTTGGAAACACCATATATTTT; cdr3_aa: CASGEVGNTIYF
j_call: TRBJ2-3; v_call: TRBV20-1; d_call: -; clone_size: many; cdr3_nt: TGCAGTGCCGCTGGACAAGCCGGGGGCACAGATACGCAGTATTTT; cdr3_aa: CSAAGQAGGTDTQYF
j_call: TRBJ1-2; v_call: TRBV6-4; d_call: -; clone_size: once; cdr3_nt: TGTGCCAGCAGTGACTCTCCGGGCGGCTATGGCTACACCTTC; cdr3_aa: CASSDSPGGYGYTF
j_call: TRBJ1-1; v_call: TRBV28; d_call: -; clone_size: -; cdr3_nt: TGTGCCAGCAGTTTTACAGCCCCGAACACTGAAGCTTTCTTT; cdr3_aa: CASSFTAPNTEAFF
j_call: TRBJ2-7; v_call: TRBV20-1; d_call: -; clone_size: -; cdr3_nt: TGCAGTGCTAGATTAAGGACATTGGGGTTCGAGCAGTACTTC; cdr3_aa: CSARLRTLGFEQYF
j_call: TRBJ1-2; v_call: TRBV9; d_call: TRBD1; clone_size: few; cdr3_nt: TGTGCCAGCCGGGACAGGGGTAACTATGGCTACACCTTC; cdr3_aa: CASRDRGNYGYTF
j_call: TRBJ2-2; v_call: TRBV5-5; d_call: -; clone_size: -; cdr3_nt: TGTGCCAGCAGCTCAGCACTAGGGTCCGGGGAGCTGTTTTTT; cdr3_aa: CASSSALGSGELFF
j_call: TRBJ2-7; v_call: TRBV7-6; d_call: TRBD1; clone_size: -; cdr3_nt: TGTGCCAGCAGCTCAGGACAGGTGGGATCATACGAGCAGTACTTC; cdr3_aa: CASSSGQVGSYEQYF
j_call: TRBJ2-5; v_call: TRBV29-1; d_call: -; clone_size: -; cdr3_nt: TGCAGCGTTGAACGGGACCGGGGGGAGACCCAGTACTTC; cdr3_aa: CSVERDRGETQYF
j_call: TRBJ2-2; v_call: TRBV29-1; d_call: -; clone_size: -; cdr3_nt: TGTAGCGTTGATATATTGAACACCGGGGAGCTGTTTTTT; cdr3_aa: CSVDILNTGELFF
j_call: TRBJ2-6; v_call: TRBV24-1; d_call: -; clone_size: -; cdr3_nt: TGTGCCACCAGTGATTGGGTCTCTGGGGCCAACGTCCTGACTTTC; cdr3_aa: CATSDWVSGANVLTF
j_call: TRBJ2-2; v_call: TRBV29-1; d_call: TRBD1; clone_size: few; cdr3_nt: TGCAGCGTTGTTGTCAGGGGGCACACCGGGGAGCTGTTTTTT; cdr3_aa: CSVVVRGHTGELFF
j_call: TRBJ2-3; v_call: TRBV3-1; d_call: -; clone_size: -; cdr3_nt: TGTGCCAGCAGCCAAGAGTTGAGGGAACCCACAGATACGCAGTATTTT; cdr3_aa: CASSQELREPTDTQYF
j_call: TRBJ1-4; v_call: TRBV28; d_call: -; clone_size: few; cdr3_nt: TGTGCCAGCAGTCAGCCGGCAGTTGATGAAAAACTGTTTTTT; cdr3_aa: CASSQPAVDEKLFF
j_call: TRBJ1-5; v_call: TRBV30; d_call: TRBD1; clone_size: -; cdr3_nt: TGTGCCTGGAGTTGGACAGGAAGCAATCAGCCCCAGCATTTT; cdr3_aa: CAWSWTGSNQPQHF
j_call: TRBJ2-7; v_call: TRBV6-5; d_call: TRBD1; clone_size: few; cdr3_nt: TGTGCCAGCGGACAGGGGCACGAGCAGTACTTC; cdr3_aa: CASGQGHEQYF
j_call: TRBJ2-1; v_call: TRBV5-1; d_call: -; clone_size: few; cdr3_nt: TGCGCCAGCAGCTTGGCGGCTGGTGCCTACAATGAGCAGTTCTTC; cdr3_aa: CASSLAAGAYNEQFF
j_call: TRBJ2-7; v_call: TRBV3-1; d_call: -; clone_size: -; cdr3_nt: TGTGCCAGCAGCCCCCACACCAGGGGCGAGCAGTACTTC; cdr3_aa: CASSPHTRGEQYF
j_call: TRBJ2-1; v_call: TRBV11-1; d_call: -; clone_size: -; cdr3_nt: TGTGCCAGCAGCTTCCGGTCTCAGGAGTACAATGAGCAGTTCTTC; cdr3_aa: CASSFRSQEYNEQFF
j_call: TRBJ2-7; v_call: TRBV4-2; d_call: TRBD2; clone_size: -; cdr3_nt: TGTGCCAGCAGCCAAGATGGGAGGGCCTCCTACGAGCAGTACTTC; cdr3_aa: CASSQDGRASYEQYF
j_call: TRBJ2-2; v_call: TRBV4-3; d_call: TRBD1; clone_size: -; cdr3_nt: TGCGCCAGCAGCCAAGATTCGGTGAGGTATAAGGGGGCGATTTACACCGGGGAGCTGTTTTTT; cdr3_aa: CASSQDSVRYKGAIYTGELFF
j_call: TRBJ2-1; v_call: TRBV18; d_call: TRBD1; clone_size: -; cdr3_nt: TGTGCCAGCTCACCACGTCAGGGGGTGAATGAGCAGTTCTTC; cdr3_aa: CASSPRQGVNEQFF
j_call: TRBJ1-1; v_call: TRBV5-6; d_call: -; clone_size: -; cdr3_nt: TGTGCCAGCAGCACCGCCCGGGGCACTGAAGCTTTCTTT; cdr3_aa: CASSTARGTEAFF
j_call: TRBJ2-2; v_call: TRBV5-4; d_call: TRBD2; clone_size: -; cdr3_nt: TGTGCCAGCAGCTTGCCGGGGACTAGCGGGCGGTTCGGGGAGCTGTTTTTT; cdr3_aa: CASSLPGTSGRFGELFF
j_call: TRBJ1-1; v_call: TRBV4-3; d_call: -; clone_size: -; cdr3_nt: TGCGCCAGCAGCCAAGATGTGGGGGGAGGGGAAGCTTTCTTT; cdr3_aa: CASSQDVGGGEAFF
j_call: TRBJ2-1; v_call: TRBV20-1; d_call: -; clone_size: -; cdr3_nt: TGCAGTGAGGGGAAGGGGGGAAACAATGAGCAGTTCTTC; cdr3_aa: CSEGKGGNNEQFF
j_call: TRBJ2-1; v_call: TRBV28; d_call: -; clone_size: few; cdr3_nt: TGTGCCTCCGGGCTCCGGTACAATGAGCAGTTCTTC; cdr3_aa: CASGLRYNEQFF
j_call: TRBJ1-2; v_call: TRBV5-1; d_call: TRBD1; clone_size: -; cdr3_nt: TGCGCCAGCAGCTGGGGACAGGGTGGCTATGGCTACACCTTC; cdr3_aa: CASSWGQGGYGYTF
j_call: TRBJ1-1; v_call: TRBV4-1; d_call: -; clone_size: -; cdr3_nt: TGCGCCAGCAGCCAAGGGGACGGATCGGCCGCTGAAGCTTTCTTT; cdr3_aa: CASSQGDGSAAEAFF
j_call: TRBJ1-1; v_call: TRBV28; d_call: TRBD1; clone_size: few; cdr3_nt: TGTGCCAGCAGTTTGACAGGGGCGCTTGCCGCTTTCTTT; cdr3_aa: CASSLTGALAAFF
j_call: TRBJ1-2; v_call: TRBV28; d_call: -; clone_size: few; cdr3_nt: TGTGCCAGCAGTTTATCCTCGTCCCTTTTTGACGGCTACACCTTC; cdr3_aa: CASSLSSSLFDGYTF
j_call: TRBJ2-6; v_call: TRBV15; d_call: -; clone_size: few; cdr3_nt: TGTGCCACCAGCAGAGATTTGAGGGCTGGGGCCAACGTCCTGACTTTC; cdr3_aa: CATSRDLRAGANVLTF
j_call: TRBJ2-5; v_call: TRBV29-1; d_call: -; clone_size: few; cdr3_nt: TGCAGCGTTGAAACGGCAGGGAAAGAGACCCAGTACTTC; cdr3_aa: CSVETAGKETQYF
j_call: TRBJ1-1; v_call: TRBV6-1; d_call: -; clone_size: -; cdr3_nt: TGTGCCAGCAGCCCGTCTACAGGAGCCACTGAAGCTTTCTTT; cdr3_aa: CASSPSTGATEAFF
j_call: TRBJ1-5; v_call: TRBV5-1; d_call: -; clone_size: few; cdr3_nt: TGCGCCAGCAGCTTGGGGGGCTGGGATAGCAATCAGCCCCAGCATTTT; cdr3_aa: CASSLGGWDSNQPQHF
j_call: TRBJ1-4; v_call: TRBV6-5; d_call: -; clone_size: few; cdr3_nt: TGTGCCAGCAGTTACGGCATAAGAGGGTCGGGTGAAAAACTGTTTTTT; cdr3_aa: CASSYGIRGSGEKLFF
j_call: TRBJ2-7; v_call: TRBV6-1; d_call: -; clone_size: few; cdr3_nt: TGTGCCAGCAGTGTTGAGGGTCTATACGAGCAGTACTTC; cdr3_aa: CASSVEGLYEQYF
j_call: TRBJ2-5; v_call: TRBV6-2/TRBV6-3; d_call: -; clone_size: once; cdr3_nt: TGTGCCAGCTGGAGGGGAGAGACCCAGTACTTC; cdr3_aa: CASWRGETQYF
j_call: TRBJ2-5; v_call: TRBV20-1; d_call: -; clone_size: few; cdr3_nt: TGCAGTGCTAGGAGCAGGGTCGGAGAGACCCAGTACTTC; cdr3_aa: CSARSRVGETQYF
j_call: TRBJ1-3; v_call: TRBV20-1; d_call: -; clone_size: -; cdr3_nt: TGCAGTGCTAAGGACATCGGGCTCGGAAACACCATATATTTT; cdr3_aa: CSAKDIGLGNTIYF
j_call: TRBJ2-7; v_call: TRBV2; d_call: -; clone_size: -; cdr3_nt: TGTGCCAGCGGTCCCGGGACATACGTCTACGAGCAGTACTTC; cdr3_aa: CASGPGTYVYEQYF
j_call: TRBJ2-3; v_call: TRBV7-2; d_call: -; clone_size: -; cdr3_nt: TGTGCCAGCAGCTCCCAGGGGGGGGATACGCAGTATTTT; cdr3_aa: CASSSQGGDTQYF
j_call: TRBJ2-7; v_call: TRBV29-1; d_call: TRBD1; clone_size: -; cdr3_nt: TGCAGCGTCGAGACAGGGAGATACGAGCAGTACTTC; cdr3_aa: CSVETGRYEQYF
j_call: TRBJ2-5; v_call: TRBV4-3; d_call: -; clone_size: -; cdr3_nt: TGTGCCAGCGCCGGGGACTCCCCAGAGACCCAGTACTTC; cdr3_aa: CASAGDSPETQYF
j_call: TRBJ2-1; v_call: TRBV6-2/TRBV6-3; d_call: -; clone_size: -; cdr3_nt: TGTGCCAGCAGGGGAAGGGCGGGGATTTGGACTTCCTACAATGAGCAGTTCTTC; cdr3_aa: CASRGRAGIWTSYNEQFF
j_call: TRBJ1-6; v_call: TRBV18; d_call: -; clone_size: -; cdr3_nt: TGTGCCAGCTCACCCGGGCCAGATAATTCACCCCTCCACTTT; cdr3_aa: CASSPGPDNSPLHF
j_call: TRBJ2-1; v_call: TRBV5-1; d_call: -; clone_size: few; cdr3_nt: TGCGCCAGCAGCCGGGACTTCCCTCCTATTCTGTTCTTC; cdr3_aa: CASSRDFPPILFF
j_call: TRBJ2-5; v_call: TRBV28; d_call: -; clone_size: -; cdr3_nt: TGTGCCAGCAGCTATCCCCACCAAGAGACCCAGTACTTC; cdr3_aa: CASSYPHQETQYF
j_call: TRBJ1-4; v_call: TRBV4-3; d_call: TRBD1; clone_size: few; cdr3_nt: TGCGCCAGCAGCCAAAATACCCGGGACAGGGAAAGAGGTCGGGAAAAACTGTTTTTT; cdr3_aa: CASSQNTRDRERGREKLFF
j_call: TRBJ2-7; v_call: TRBV20-1; d_call: -; clone_size: -; cdr3_nt: TGCAGTGCTAGAGATATCAGGCGGGTAGCGGCCTACGAGCAGTACTTC; cdr3_aa: CSARDIRRVAAYEQYF
j_call: TRBJ1-5; v_call: TRBV6-2/TRBV6-3; d_call: -; clone_size: many; cdr3_nt: TGTGCCAGCAGTTACAGAGTACAGGGCAGCCAGCCCCAGCATTTT; cdr3_aa: CASSYRVQGSQPQHF
j_call: TRBJ2-5; v_call: TRBV10-3; d_call: -; clone_size: -; cdr3_nt: TGTGCCACCCAGGAACGGGTCGGGGAGACCCAGTACTTC; cdr3_aa: CATQERVGETQYF